This TCR beta chain was recorded in a study of cytomegalovirus exposure and HLA in healthy donors. Overall study findings and caveats: Prior analysis indicated that the majority of TCR beta V segments exhibited productivity approximately 90% or approximately 30% of the time. A list of 150 or so TCR beta chains associated with cytomegalovirus was given. The study dropped some indistinguishable V segments, TRBV6-2 and TRBV6-3 among them. Evidence from a later analysis indicated that most CMV-associated TCR beta chains looked HLA-restricted.

The V and J ends lost 8 bases and 4 bases respectively, with 14 bases between them. CDR1 and CDR2 from the germline V gene are SEHNR and FQNEAQ (reference sequence). CDR3 length: 13 residues. 60 Vbeta and 13 Jbeta primers were used in PCR. Using immunoSEQ multiplex PCR, the repertoire was profiled, and TCRdb retains in-frame clones only, with some absent. The profile shows 100,000 or so clones, around three quarters of them singletons. This clone has just one count. Antigen unknown. This clonotype was sampled from a woman aged 40 to 49 in good health and CMV-seronegative. The material sequenced was PBMCs. The chain is built from TRBV7-9 and TRBJ1-1, with TRBD1 as a possible D gene (6 bases). For the CDR3, the DNA is TGTGCCAGCGGAGCGGGGGGCGGCACTGAAGCTTTCTTT. It specifies CASGAGGGTEAFF.